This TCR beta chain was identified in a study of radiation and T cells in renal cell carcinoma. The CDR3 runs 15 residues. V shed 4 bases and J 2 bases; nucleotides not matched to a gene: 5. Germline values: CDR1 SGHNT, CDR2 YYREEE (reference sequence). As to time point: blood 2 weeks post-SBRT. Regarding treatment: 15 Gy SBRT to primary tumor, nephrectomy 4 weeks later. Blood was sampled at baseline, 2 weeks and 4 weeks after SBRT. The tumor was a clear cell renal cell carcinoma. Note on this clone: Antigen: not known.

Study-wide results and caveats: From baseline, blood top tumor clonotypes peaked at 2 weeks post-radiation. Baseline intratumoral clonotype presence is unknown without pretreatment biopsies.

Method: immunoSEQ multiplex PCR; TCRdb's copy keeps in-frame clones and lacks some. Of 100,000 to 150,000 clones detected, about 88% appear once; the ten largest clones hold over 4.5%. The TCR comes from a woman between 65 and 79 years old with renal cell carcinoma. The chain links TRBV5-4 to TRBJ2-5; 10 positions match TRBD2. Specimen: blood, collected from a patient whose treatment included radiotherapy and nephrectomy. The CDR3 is CASSGLAGGQETQYF. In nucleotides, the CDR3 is TGTGCCAGCAGCGGATTAGCGGGGGGACAAGAGACCCAGTACTTC.